This entry features one T cell receptor beta chain sequence. The target antigen is unknown. The sample originates from a study of T cell repertoires in cytomegalovirus infection. Study at large: Signatures in public TCR beta sequences pointed to both CMV infection and matching HLA type. Overall study results and limits: HLA-C-restricted, CMV-specific TCR beta clonotypes were dominant ex vivo. CMV carriers having the relevant HLA were flagged by cumulative public TCR beta family frequency.

Trimming at V came to 2 bases and at J to 4 bases, leaving 3 bases not matched to a gene. CDR3 size: 15 residues. Germline V gene sequence: CDR1 SGHDN, CDR2 FVKESK. TCRdb passed the reads through MiXCR, listing each CDR3 protein once. The profile covers roughly 320,000 distinct CDR3 sequences, with 9.5% appearing a single time and about 4.5% taken by the ten largest. Sequenced sample: PBMCs. This clonotype was obtained from a human donor in good health (CMV status not recorded). Some clones in this sample may be carry-over from other donors' samples. The J gene is TRBJ2-1, the V gene TRBV14; 9 bases align to TRBD1. For the CDR3, the DNA is TGTGCCAGCAGCCAACCGGGACAGGGATACAATGAGCAGTTCTTC. Amino acid sequence: CASSQPGQGYNEQFF.